The 3 T cell receptor beta chains reported below all come from one sample, sequenced in a study of T cell responses to AZD1222 COVID-19 vaccine. Only in-frame clones appear in the TCRdb table, and some are missing; sequencing was by immunoSEQ multiplex PCR. The sample carries about 120,000 clones, 90% to 95% recorded once. The specimen was peripheral blood, collected 28 days after the second AZD1222 dose. All receptors derive from an adult who received the AZD1222 COVID-19 vaccine.

This rearrangement joins TRBV7-8 to TRBJ2-2; 13 nucleotides match TRBD2. The CDR3 totals 17 residues. V trimming: 5 bases; J trimming: 9 bases; junction bases outside the gene matches: 12. Germline loops: CDR1 SGHVS, CDR2 FQNEAQ. The CDR3, as DNA: TGTGCCAGCAGCCCATCGGGACTAGCGGGGCAGGGGCGGGAGCTGTTTTTT. As protein: CASSPSGLAGQGRELFF.

This clone appeared once. The chain links TRBV7-3 to TRBJ1-1; TRBD1 might be the D (6 bases). Germline V CDR1 and CDR2: SGHTA, FQGTGA. CDR3 size: 14 residues. V lost 3 bases, J lost 1 base, and 9 bases lay in between. CDR3 sequence reads: CASSLGHSNTEAFF. The CDR3 bases are TGTGCCAGCAGCTTGGGACACTCGAACACTGAAGCTTTCTTT. Combining the CDR3 with reference TRBV7-3 and TRBJ1-1 gives the whole variable domain GAGVSQTPSNKVTEKGKYVELRCDPISGHTALYWYRQSLGQGPEFLIYFQGTGAADDSGLPNDRFFAVRPEGSVSTLKIQRTERGDSAVYLCASSLGHSNTEAFFGQGTRLTVV.

The genes are TRBV11-2 and TRBJ1-2; tentatively, D is TRBD1 (5 bases). CDR3 length equals 16 residues. Trimming shortened V by 0 bases and J by 2 bases, and 13 bases separated the two germline ends. The V gene's germline CDR1 is SGHAT and CDR2 FQNNGV. The CDR3, as DNA: TGTGCCAGCAGCTTAGAGCAGGGCAGTTTGAACTATGGCTACACCTTC. Translating gives CASSLEQGSLNYGYTF. Drawing the rest from reference TRBV11-2 and TRBJ1-2, the complete variable domain is EAGVAQSPRYKIIEKRQSVAFWCNPISGHATLYWYQQILGQGPKLLIQFQNNGVVDDSQLPKDRFSAERLKGVDSTLKIQPAKLEDSAVYLCASSLEQGSLNYGYTFGSGTRLTVV.